Listed below are T cell receptor beta chains from one sample, sequenced in a study of T cell repertoires in cytomegalovirus infection. From the reads, TCRdb called clonotypes with MiXCR, one entry per CDR3 protein. This table holds about 130,000 distinct CDR3 sequences, 8% to 9% found once. Specimen: PBMCs. These receptors originate from a human donor in good health (CMV status not recorded). Some clones in this sample may be carry-over from other donors' samples. The CDR3 runs from the conserved cysteine through the conserved F or W. Each record gives: J gene, D gene, V gene, clone size, CDR3 protein, CDR3 DNA. A D gene is named only where the DNA matches it firmly. Size values are once, few and many counts, or a class for expanded clones, and some rows have none.

TRBJ2-3,.,TRBV28,many,CASSFEGGADTQYF,TGTGCCAGCAGTTTCGAGGGGGGGGCAGATACGCAGTATTTT
TRBJ1-1,.,TRBV6-2/TRBV6-3,many,CASKWAQLNTEAFF,TGTGCCAGCAAATGGGCGCAGCTGAACACTGAAGCTTTCTTT
TRBJ1-5,.,TRBV6-1,many,CASAGAGTNNQPQHF,TGTGCCAGTGCGGGGGCCGGGACCAACAATCAGCCCCAGCATTTT
TRBJ1-5,.,TRBV12-3/TRBV12-4,many,CASSLAEYQPQHF,TGTGCCAGCAGTTTGGCGGAATATCAGCCCCAGCATTTT
TRBJ1-3,.,TRBV11-2,many,CASSRQPSGNTIYF,TGTGCCAGCAGCCGGCAGCCCTCTGGAAACACCATATATTTT
TRBJ2-2,.,TRBV25-1,.,CASSESIPGVNTGELFF,TGTGCCAGCAGTGAATCCATCCCCGGGGTGAACACCGGGGAGCTGTTTTTT
TRBJ2-7,TRBD2,TRBV20-1,few,CSARNPGLAEYEQYF,TGCAGTGCCAGAAATCCGGGACTAGCGGAATACGAGCAGTACTTC
TRBJ2-1,.,TRBV19,many,CASSIARGLVSDEQFF,TGTGCCAGTAGTATAGCGAGGGGACTTGTATCGGATGAGCAGTTCTTC
TRBJ2-6,.,TRBV7-9,many,CASSLSLSGANVLTF,TGTGCCAGCAGCCTGAGCCTCTCTGGGGCCAACGTCCTGACTTTC
TRBJ2-7,.,TRBV28,many,CAISTAPFLYEQYF,TGTGCCATTTCGACTGCCCCCTTTCTTTACGAGCAGTACTTC
TRBJ2-3,.,TRBV5-1,.,CASTNLPPGSGTDTQYF,TGCGCCAGCACCAACCTTCCACCGGGGAGCGGGACAGATACGCAGTATTTT
TRBJ2-5,.,TRBV20-1,few,CSASSRGSQETQYF,TGCAGTGCTTCCTCGCGCGGCAGCCAAGAGACCCAGTACTTC
TRBJ2-7,.,TRBV28,many,CASSLLREQYF,TGTGCCAGCAGTTTACTCCGGGAGCAGTACTTC
TRBJ1-1,TRBD1,TRBV5-5,many,CASSFQGAQNTEAFF,TGTGCCAGCAGCTTTCAGGGGGCACAGAACACTGAAGCTTTCTTT
TRBJ2-2,TRBD2,TRBV2,.,CASSVNSGTGELFF,TGTGCCAGCAGTGTTAACAGCGGGACGGGGGAGCTGTTTTTT
TRBJ1-2,TRBD1,TRBV4-1,many,CASSQAGQGNGYTF,TGCGCCAGCAGCCAAGCGGGACAGGGGAATGGCTACACCTTC
TRBJ2-1,.,TRBV28,many,CASSLDNRSYNEQFF,TGTGCCAGCAGTTTAGACAACAGGAGTTACAATGAGCAGTTCTTC
TRBJ1-1,.,TRBV6-6,many,CASSYLTGSSGNTEAFF,TGTGCCAGCAGTTACTTAACAGGATCATCCGGGAACACTGAAGCTTTCTTT
TRBJ1-5,.,TRBV18,.,CASSLDSANQPQHF,TGTGCCAGCTCTCTAGACAGCGCTAATCAGCCCCAGCATTTT
TRBJ2-3,.,TRBV20-1,many,CSASPTWDAGFTDTQYF,TGCAGTGCTAGCCCAACATGGGACGCAGGGTTTACAGATACGCAGTATTTT
TRBJ1-2,.,TRBV28,many,CVEGGTLYRYGYTF,TGTGTGGAGGGAGGTACCCTTTACCGCTATGGCTACACCTTC
TRBJ2-7,TRBD1,TRBV28,many,CASSPRQGAAYEQYF,TGTGCCAGCAGTCCCAGACAGGGGGCGGCGTACGAGCAGTACTTC
TRBJ1-1,TRBD1,TRBV19,many,CASRTDRGPEAFF,TGTGCCAGCCGGACGGACAGGGGCCCTGAAGCTTTCTTT
TRBJ2-3,.,TRBV28,many,CASSFRGPTLITDTQYF,TGTGCCAGCAGTTTCAGGGGACCGACTTTGATAACAGATACGCAGTATTTT
TRBJ1-1,.,TRBV28,many,CAGGGNTNTEAFF,TGTGCCGGGGGGGGAAACACGAACACTGAAGCTTTCTTT
TRBJ2-1,TRBD1,TRBV11-3,many,CASSFGQGYNEQFF,TGTGCCAGCAGCTTCGGACAGGGGTATAATGAGCAGTTCTTC
TRBJ1-2,.,TRBV20-1,many,CSAREGRVHYGYTF,TGCAGTGCTAGAGAGGGCAGGGTCCACTATGGCTACACCTTC
TRBJ1-3,.,TRBV12-5,many,CASGLRAGPGPFEAGNTIYF,TGTGCTAGTGGTCTAAGAGCCGGGCCAGGACCTTTCGAGGCTGGAAACACCATATATTTT